These 23 T cell receptor beta chains came from one sample sequenced in a study of low-dose radiotherapy and immunotherapy resistance in tumors. With a constant-region primer and a V-primer adapter, TCRs were subjected to roughly 18 PCR cycles of amplification. TCRdb processed the reads anew with MiXCR; each CDR3 protein has one entry. The sample contains approximately 47,000 distinct CDR3 sequences, roughly 10% of which appear only once. The time point was: before trial treatment. The material sequenced was PBMCs, taken before treatment. The receptors stem from a female donor with ovarian cancer.

This clonotype was detected many times. The chain employs TRBV2 and TRBJ1-1; D is perhaps TRBD1 (5 bases). The CDR3 is 11 residues long. V was pared by 7 bases and J by 10 bases, with 13 bases between. Germline V CDR1 and CDR2: SNHLY, FYNNEI. CDR3 DNA sequence: TGTGCCAGCATACGGGGGTCAGTAGCTTTCTTT. Translation gives CASIRGSVAFF.

This clonotype was counted at least ten times. In DNA, the CDR3 is TGCAGCGTTGCGGAGTGGGGTGAGACCCAGTACTTC. It encodes CSVAEWGETQYF. This chain connects TRBV29-1 to TRBJ2-5, with D unresolved. Germline CDR1 is SQVTM and CDR2 is ANQGSEA. The CDR3 extends over 12 amino acids. Trimming removed 4 bases from V and 5 bases from J, with 11 bases in between. Based on the CDR3 plus reference TRBV29-1 and TRBJ2-5, the full variable domain is SAVISQKPSRDICQRGTSLTIQCQVDSQVTMMFWYRQQPGQSLTLIATANQGSEATYESGFVIDKFPISRPNLTFSTLTVSNMSPEDSSIYLCSVAEWGETQYFGPGTRLLVL.

This clonotype was counted ten times or more. The V gene is TRBV5-1, the J gene TRBJ2-5, with D uncertain. The V end lost 0 bases, the J end lost 7 bases, and 4 bases lay between the germline ends. The CDR3 spans 11 residues. Germline V gene sequence: CDR1 SGHRS, CDR2 YFSETQ. The DNA of the CDR3 is TGCGCCAGCAGCTTGGAAGGGACCCAGTACTTC. It specifies CASSLEGTQYF. Filled out from reference TRBV5-1 and TRBJ2-5, the complete variable domain reads KAGVTQTPRYLIKTRGQQVTLSCSPISGHRSVSWYQQTPGQGLQFLFEYFSETQRNKGNFPGRFSGRQFSNSRSEMNVSTLELGDSALYLCASSLEGTQYFGPGTRLLVL.

This clonotype was recorded at least ten times. V usage is TRBV29-1 and J usage is TRBJ2-4; no reliable D call. The germline gives CDR1 SQVTM, CDR2 ANQGSEA. V lost 3 bases to trimming and J lost 0 bases, with 9 bases between them. The CDR3 length is 14 residues. The CDR3 DNA reads TGCAGCGTTGAGAGACTCCTAGCCAAAAACATTCAGTACTTC. This encodes CSVERLLAKNIQYF.

The V and J genes are TRBV9 and TRBJ2-1, with 10 bases fitting TRBD2. Germline CDR1 and CDR2: SGDLS and YYNGEE. With 3 bases clipped from V and 5 bases from J, the junction kept 11 bases outside the gene matches. The CDR3 totals 17 residues. The CDR3 DNA reads as TGTGCCAGCAGCGAACTCGCAGGAGGACTAGCGGACAATGAGCAGTTCTTC. Translated, it gives CASSELAGGLADNEQFF. Combining the CDR3 with reference TRBV9 and TRBJ2-1 gives the whole variable domain DSGVTQTPKHLITATGQRVTLRCSPRSGDLSVYWYQQSLDQGLQFLIQYYNGEERAKGNILERFSAQQFPDLHSELNLSSLELGDSALYFCASSELAGGLADNEQFFGPGTRLTVL.

Concerning this clonotype: It differs at one base from a far larger clone, so likely a read error. The chain links TRBV6-1 to TRBJ1-2, with TRBD1 matching over 8 bases. Germline V gene data show CDR1 as MNHNS and CDR2 as SASEGT. The CDR3 covers 15 residues. CDR3 DNA sequence: TGTGCCATCAGTGAGTCAGGGGGCGCGCACTATGGCTTCACCTTC. Translating it yields CAISESGGAHYGFTF.

Worth noting for this clonotype: A far larger clone is just one base off, so this is likely a read error. The V call is TRBV24-1, the J call TRBJ2-7; D is uncertain. The CDR3 is made up of 16 amino acids. V dropped 4 bases and J dropped 7 bases, with 22 bases sitting between them. CDR1 is KGHDR and CDR2 is SFDVKD in the germline V gene. The CDR3 loop reads CATSDGEAATHNEQYF. DNA for the CDR3: TGTGCCACCAGTGACGGCGAGGCTGCGACCCACAATGAGCAGTACTTC.

This clonotype has a count of ten or more. The CDR3 region has the DNA TGCAGCGTTGAAGGGGGGACAGGGGGCTGGGATGCTTTCTTT. This sequence encodes CSVEGGTGGWDAFF. The V gene is TRBV29-1, the J gene TRBJ1-1; 12 nucleotides agree with TRBD1. Germline V gene data show CDR1 as SQVTM and CDR2 as ANQGSEA. The CDR3 is 14 residues long. J lost 11 bases, V lost 1 base, and 8 bases had no gene match.

The chain carries TRBV28 and TRBJ2-7; D is perhaps TRBD1 or TRBD2 (5 bases each). The CDR3 runs to 12 residues. The germline V gene has CDR1 MDHEN and CDR2 SYDVKM. V lost 7 bases to trimming and J lost 5 bases, with 12 bases between them. CDR3 protein: CASKQGRDEQYF. CDR3 coding DNA: TGTGCCAGCAAGCAGGGACGTGACGAGCAGTACTTC.

Ten or more counts support this clonotype. The chain carries TRBV20-1 and TRBJ2-5; 13 bases line up with TRBD2. After removal of 3 bases from V and 1 base from J, the junction contained 5 bases not matched to a gene. The CDR3 runs 16 residues. Germline assignment: CDR1 DFQATT and CDR2 SNEGSKA (reference sequence). The CDR3 nucleotides are TGCAGTGCTAGGAAAGGACTAGCGGGGGTCCAAGAGACCCAGTACTTC. It translates to CSARKGLAGVQETQYF.

This clonotype was detected ten times or more. V usage is TRBV4-2 and J usage is TRBJ2-1; 10 nucleotides match TRBD2. Per the germline V gene, CDR1 is LGHNA and CDR2 is YNFKEQ. J lost 0 bases, V lost 2 bases, and 7 bases had no gene match. The CDR3 extends over 18 amino acids. The CDR3, as DNA: TGTGCCAGCAGCCAACCACCAAGCGGGGGGGGCTCCTACAATGAGCAGTTCTTC. Translation: CASSQPPSGGGSYNEQFF.

This clonotype was recorded many times. V gene TRBV27 combines with J gene TRBJ1-6; weak D call: TRBD1 (6 bases). CDR1 and CDR2 (germline): MNHEY, SMNVEV (reference sequence). This CDR3 comprises 17 residues. Trimming pared 2 bases from V and 6 bases from J, leaving 17 bases between. The CDR3 bases are TGTGCCAGCAGTTTACAATTACAGGGAGTTGGTAATTCACCCCTCCACTTT. It specifies CASSLQLQGVGNSPLHF.

The rearrangement uses TRBV20-1 and TRBJ1-5; 7 nucleotides align to TRBD1. Looked up from germline, CDR1 is DFQATT and CDR2 is SNEGSKA (reference sequence). V lost 0 bases, J lost 4 bases, and 3 bases stayed unmatched. CDR3 length: 14 residues. The CDR3 DNA follows: TGCAGTGCTAGAGAAGGACAGGTTAATCAGCCCCAGCATTTT. Translated, it gives CSAREGQVNQPQHF.

There are many counts of this clonotype. The chain carries TRBV27 and TRBJ1-2, with D unclear. V lost 2 bases, J lost 2 bases, and 0 bases lay in between. The V gene's germline CDR1 is MNHEY and CDR2 SMNVEV (reference sequence). The CDR3 consists of 11 residues. Here the CDR3 reads CASSLNYGYTF. The CDR3 region has the DNA TGTGCCAGCAGTTTAAACTATGGCTACACCTTC.

The sample holds many counts of this clonotype. The CDR3 nucleotides read TGTGCCAGCAGTTTAGCCCTTGGAACCTACGAGCAGTACTTC. It encodes CASSLALGTYEQYF. The V gene is TRBV6-2 or TRBV6-3, the J gene TRBJ2-7; no clear D. Trimming pared 4 bases from V and 2 bases from J, leaving 12 bases between. CDR1 and CDR2 from the germline V gene are MNHEY and SVGEGT. The CDR3 consists of 14 residues.

Ten or more counts support this clonotype. This chain links TRBV20-1 with TRBJ1-1; D remains ambiguous. The CDR3 spans 10 residues. In germline, CDR1 is DFQATT, CDR2 SNEGSKA (reference sequence). Deletions cut 4 bases from V and 7 bases from J, with 7 bases between. In DNA form, the CDR3 reads TGCAGTGCTATGGCGGATGAAGCTTTCTTT. Its protein is CSAMADEAFF.

CDR3 in amino acids: CASSFSDRSDGYTF. In DNA, the CDR3 is TGTGCCAGCAGTTTCTCGGACAGGTCGGATGGCTACACCTTC. The chain links TRBV28 to TRBJ1-2; TRBD1 matches at 7 bases. In germline, CDR1 is MDHEN, CDR2 SYDVKM. The J segment lost 6 bases and the V segment lost 3 bases, leaving 7 bases of the junction unmatched. The CDR3 consists of 14 residues.

This clonotype occurred many times. The CDR3 DNA reads TGTGCCAGCAGTTTATATGAGGTTTTGTACTTC. This sequence encodes CASSLYEVLYF. The chain employs TRBV12-3 or TRBV12-4 and TRBJ2-5; no definite D call. This CDR3 is 11 amino acids long. Trimming left V 2 bases short and J 13 bases short, with 11 bases between.

This clonotype was picked up many times. The chain couples TRBV7-6 to TRBJ2-6; possible D gene TRBD1, 6 bases. CDR3 length: 15 residues. Trimming shortened V by 5 bases and J by 7 bases, and 15 bases separated the two germline ends. CDR1 is SGHVS and CDR2 is FNYEAQ in the germline V gene. As DNA, the CDR3 is TGTGCCAGCAGCGCAATAGGGGGAATAGCCAACGTCCTGACTTTC. Residues: CASSAIGGIANVLTF.

In its sample, this clonotype was seen many times. The gene calls are TRBV5-1 and TRBJ2-4; tentatively, D is TRBD2 (5 bases). In germline, CDR1 is SGHRS, CDR2 YFSETQ. The CDR3 extends over 16 amino acids. V was cut by 0 bases and J by 4 bases, with 14 bases left in between. CDR3: CASSLAAESVKNIQYF. The CDR3 DNA sequence: TGCGCCAGCAGCTTGGCAGCGGAGTCCGTGAAAAACATTCAGTACTTC. The full variable domain, completed using reference TRBV5-1 and TRBJ2-4, is KAGVTQTPRYLIKTRGQQVTLSCSPISGHRSVSWYQQTPGQGLQFLFEYFSETQRNKGNFPGRFSGRQFSNSRSEMNVSTLELGDSALYLCASSLAAESVKNIQYFGAGTRLSVL.

This clonotype was seen repeatedly, ten times or more. This chain joins TRBV15 and TRBJ1-5; TRBD1 is a possible D gene (6 bases). V gave up 1 base and J gave up 3 bases, with 10 bases separating them. This CDR3 has 15 residues. The germline CDR1 and CDR2 sequences are LNHNV and YYDKDF (reference sequence). CDR3 in amino acids: CATSRGGDINQPQHF. In DNA, the CDR3 is TGTGCCACCAGCAGAGGAGGGGACATCAATCAGCCCCAGCATTTT. Complete variable domain (other parts from reference TRBV15 and TRBJ1-5): DAMVIQNPRYQVTQFGKPVTLSCSQTLNHNVMYWYQQKSSQAPKLLFHYYDKDFNNEADTPDNFQSRRPNTSFCFLDIRSPGLGDTAMYLCATSRGGDINQPQHFGDGTRLSIL.

V and J are TRBV12-3 or TRBV12-4 and TRBJ2-2, with a weak D call TRBD2 (7 bases). The CDR3 contains 15 residues. V lost 0 bases and J lost 7, with 12 bases in between. For the CDR3, the DNA is TGTGCCAGCAGTTTAGCGGGGGGGCCTGTCGGGGAGCTGTTTTTT. It translates to CASSLAGGPVGELFF.

This clonotype was counted at least ten times. The genes are TRBV18 and TRBJ2-3, with 10 nucleotides matching TRBD2. Germline V gene data show CDR1 as KGHSH and CDR2 as LQKENI. Trimming took 6 bases from V and 4 from J; bases not matched to a gene: 10. This CDR3 contains 16 residues. The CDR3 nucleotides are TGTGCCAGCTCTATACAGCGGGGGGGCATCGCAGATACGCAGTATTTT. Protein sequence: CASSIQRGGIADTQYF.